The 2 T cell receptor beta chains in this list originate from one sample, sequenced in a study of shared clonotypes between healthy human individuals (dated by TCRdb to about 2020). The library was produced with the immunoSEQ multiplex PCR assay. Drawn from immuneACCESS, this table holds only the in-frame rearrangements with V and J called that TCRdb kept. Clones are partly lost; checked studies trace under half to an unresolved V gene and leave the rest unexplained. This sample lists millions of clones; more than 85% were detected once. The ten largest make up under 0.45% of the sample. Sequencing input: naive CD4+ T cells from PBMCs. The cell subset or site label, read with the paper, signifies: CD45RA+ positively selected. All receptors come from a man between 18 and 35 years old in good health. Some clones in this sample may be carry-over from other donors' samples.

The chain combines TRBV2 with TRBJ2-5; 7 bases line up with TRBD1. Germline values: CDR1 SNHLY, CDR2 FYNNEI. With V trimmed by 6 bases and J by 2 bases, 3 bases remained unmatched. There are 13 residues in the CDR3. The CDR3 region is CASRGTAQETQYF. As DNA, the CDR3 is TGTGCCAGCAGGGGGACAGCACAAGAGACCCAGTACTTC.

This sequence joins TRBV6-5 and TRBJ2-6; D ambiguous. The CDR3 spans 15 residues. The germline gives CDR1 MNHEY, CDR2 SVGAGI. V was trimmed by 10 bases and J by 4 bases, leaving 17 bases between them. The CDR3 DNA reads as TGTGCCACACAACCCTGGGGTGCCGGGGCCAACGTCCTGACTTTC. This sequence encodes CATQPWGAGANVLTF.